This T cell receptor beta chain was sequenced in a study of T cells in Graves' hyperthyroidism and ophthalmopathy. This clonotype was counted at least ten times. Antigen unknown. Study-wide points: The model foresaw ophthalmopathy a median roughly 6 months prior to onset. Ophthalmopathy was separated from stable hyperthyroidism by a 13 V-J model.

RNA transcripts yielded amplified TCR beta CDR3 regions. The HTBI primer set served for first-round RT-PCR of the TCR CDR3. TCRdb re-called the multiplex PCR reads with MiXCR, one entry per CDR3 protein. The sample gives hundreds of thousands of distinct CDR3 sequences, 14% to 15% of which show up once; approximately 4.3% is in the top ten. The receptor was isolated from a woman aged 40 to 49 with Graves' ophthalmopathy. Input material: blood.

CDR3 loop: CSATPASYEQYF. The DNA of the CDR3 is TGCAGTGCTACGCCGGCCTCCTACGAGCAGTACTTC. The rearrangement uses TRBV20-1 and TRBJ2-7, with D unresolved. V was cut by 4 bases and J by 0 bases, with 7 bases left in between. Germline values: CDR1 DFQATT, CDR2 SNEGSKA (reference sequence). CDR3 length: 12 residues.